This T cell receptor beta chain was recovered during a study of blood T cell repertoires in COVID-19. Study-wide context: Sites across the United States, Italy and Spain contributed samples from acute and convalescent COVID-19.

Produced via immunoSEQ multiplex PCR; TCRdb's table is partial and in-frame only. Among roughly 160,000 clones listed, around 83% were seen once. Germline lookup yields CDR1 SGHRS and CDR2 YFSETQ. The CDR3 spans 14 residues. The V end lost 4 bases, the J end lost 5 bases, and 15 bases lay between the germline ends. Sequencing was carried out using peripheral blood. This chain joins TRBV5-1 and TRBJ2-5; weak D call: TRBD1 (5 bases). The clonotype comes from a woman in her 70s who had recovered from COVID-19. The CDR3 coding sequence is TGCGCCAGCAGCCCTCAGGGCGTGCGGGAGACCCAGTACTTC. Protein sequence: CASSPQGVRETQYF.